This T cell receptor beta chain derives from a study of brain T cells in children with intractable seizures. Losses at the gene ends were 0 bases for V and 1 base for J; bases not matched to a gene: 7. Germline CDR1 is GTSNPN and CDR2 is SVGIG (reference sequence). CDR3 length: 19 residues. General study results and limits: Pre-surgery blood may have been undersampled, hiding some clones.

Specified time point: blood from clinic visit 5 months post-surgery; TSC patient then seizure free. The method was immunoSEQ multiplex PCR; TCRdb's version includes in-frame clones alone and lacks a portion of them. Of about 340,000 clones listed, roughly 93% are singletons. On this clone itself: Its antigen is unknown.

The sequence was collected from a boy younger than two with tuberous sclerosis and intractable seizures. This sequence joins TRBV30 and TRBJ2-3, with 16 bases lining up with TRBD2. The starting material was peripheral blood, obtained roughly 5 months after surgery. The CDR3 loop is CAWSVGLAGGPGGTDTQYF. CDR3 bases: TGTGCCTGGAGTGTGGGACTAGCGGGAGGGCCTGGAGGCACAGATACGCAGTATTTT.